These 25 T cell receptor beta chains came from one sample sequenced in a study of blood T cell repertoires in COVID-19 (dated by TCRdb to the early 2020s). Library prep was done by the immunoSEQ multiplex PCR assay. This immuneACCESS table, as held by TCRdb, lists in-frame sequences with V and J called but not all clones. Of the missing ones, under half trace to an unresolved V gene in checked studies; the others have no known cause. The sample records some 27,000 clones, around 63% of which are singletons. Around a sixth of the sample goes to the ten largest clones. The sequencing input was peripheral blood. These receptors all come from a human donor in a cohort sampled during active COVID-19.

This clone rates as hyperexpanded. The chain links TRBV27 to TRBJ2-2; TRBD2 aligns across 9 bases. Germline assignment: CDR1 MNHEY and CDR2 SMNVEV (reference sequence). CDR3 size: 15 residues. Trimming took 8 bases from V and 6 from J; bases not matched to a gene: 10. This CDR3 reads CASSAVAGAPGELFF. The CDR3, as DNA: TGTGCCAGCTCGGCGGTAGCGGGAGCCCCCGGGGAGCTGTTTTTT.

Ten or more counts support this clone. The chain combines TRBV13 with TRBJ2-7, with D perhaps matching TRBD1 (6 bases). Germline CDR1 reads PRHDT; CDR2 reads FYEKMQ (reference sequence). This CDR3 region has 14 residues. V shed 4 bases and J shed 6 bases, with 16 bases lying between them. The CDR3 protein is CASSSSFTGTEQYF. The DNA of the CDR3 is TGTGCCAGCAGCTCATCGTTTACAGGGACCGAGCAGTACTTC. The variable domain in full, with the rest retrieved from reference TRBV13 and TRBJ2-7, is AAGVIQSPRHLIKEKRETATLKCYPIPRHDTVYWYQQGPGQDPQFLISFYEKMQSDKGSIPDRFSAQQFSDYHSELNMSSLELGDSALYFCASSSSFTGTEQYFGPGTRLTVT.

The J gene is TRBJ2-1, the V gene TRBV6-4; 7 bases fit TRBD2. In germline, CDR1 is MRHNA, CDR2 SNTAGT. The CDR3 consists of 14 residues. V lost 4 bases to trimming and J lost 7 bases; unmatched junction nucleotides: 7. CDR3 nucleotide sequence: TGTGCCAGCAGTGCAAGCGGGGAGGCAAATGAGCAGTTCTTC. Translated, it gives CASSASGEANEQFF.

The rearrangement links TRBV7-2 to TRBJ1-3; 9 nucleotides line up with TRBD1. V shed 5 bases, J shed 4 bases, and the junction held 0 bases outside the gene matches. Germline V gene lookup returns CDR1 SGHTA and CDR2 FQGNSA. CDR3 length: 13 amino acids. The CDR3 nucleotides read TGTGCCAGCAGCGGGACAGGGGGAAACACCATATATTTT. This gives the protein CASSGTGGNTIYF.

This clone has a count of ten or more. This chain joins TRBV4-2 and TRBJ2-6, with a tentative D call TRBD1 (6 bases). V dropped 3 bases and J dropped 1 base, with 10 bases sitting between them. Germline CDR1 LGHNA, CDR2 YNFKEQ. The CDR3 has 16 residues. CDR3 coding DNA: TGTGCCAGCAGCCAGAAAACAGGGTCTGGGGCCAACGTCCTGACTTTC. Protein sequence: CASSQKTGSGANVLTF.

V usage is TRBV6-6 and J usage is TRBJ2-2, with D perhaps TRBD2 (5 bases). Trimming removed 8 bases at V and 0 bases at J, with 16 bases between. The CDR3 is 16 residues long. Germline V gives CDR1 MNHNY, CDR2 SVGAGI (reference sequence). The CDR3 DNA sequence: TGTGCCAGCGAGACAACTGGACTCGCGAACACCGGGGAGCTGTTTTTT. It is translated as CASETTGLANTGELFF.

This chain links TRBV11-2 with TRBJ2-1; D unclear. V was pared by 0 bases and J by 5 bases, with 8 bases between. The CDR3 is made up of 14 amino acids. The germline CDR1 and CDR2 sequences are SGHAT and FQNNGV. As DNA, the CDR3 is TGTGCCAGCAGCTTAGATTGGGCAGACAATGAGCAGTTCTTC. As protein: CASSLDWADNEQFF.

A few counts support this clone. J is TRBJ2-1 and V is TRBV10-3, with 10 bases matching TRBD2. The CDR3 loop spans 17 amino acids. With 0 bases clipped from V and 9 bases from J, the junction kept 11 bases outside the gene matches. Germline V gives CDR1 ENHRY, CDR2 SYGVKD. CDR3 sequence reads: CAISESIASGSLGEQFF. The DNA of the CDR3 is TGTGCCATCAGTGAGTCGATCGCTAGCGGGAGTTTAGGTGAGCAGTTCTTC.

V gene TRBV27 combines with J gene TRBJ2-1, with 8 bases aligning to TRBD1. V lost 3 bases to trimming and J lost 12 bases; unmatched junction nucleotides: 10. CDR1 and CDR2 from the germline V gene are MNHEY and SMNVEV (reference sequence). The CDR3 is 14 amino acids. Written as DNA, the CDR3 is TGTGCCAGCAGTTTCAGGACAGGGAGGTCCGGGCAGTTCTTC. It specifies CASSFRTGRSGQFF.

This clone has just a few counts. The V call is TRBV10-3, the J call TRBJ2-7; 8 positions agree with TRBD2. Germline trimming cut 7 bases from V and 0 bases from J; bases unmatched to any gene: 8. The germline V gene has CDR1 ENHRY and CDR2 SYGVKD. The CDR3 runs to 15 residues. The CDR3: CAIKRESLISYEQYF. As DNA, the CDR3 is TGTGCCATCAAGCGGGAGAGCCTCATCTCCTACGAGCAGTACTTC.

The chain joins TRBV28 to TRBJ2-1; D ambiguous. Trimming stripped 5 bases from V and 6 bases from J, with 14 bases between. The CDR3 is made up of 14 amino acids. Per the germline V gene, CDR1 is MDHEN and CDR2 is SYDVKM. DNA of the CDR3: TGTGCCAGCAGTCCTCCCATCCTACTCAATGAGCAGTTCTTC. Translated, it gives CASSPPILLNEQFF.

The J gene is TRBJ2-5, the V gene TRBV15, with D tentatively TRBD1 (6 bases). CDR1 is LNHNV and CDR2 is YYDKDF in the germline V gene (reference sequence). This CDR3 is 14 amino acids long. Trimming left V 3 bases short and J 0 bases short, with 8 bases between. CDR3 nucleotide sequence: TGTGCCACCAGCAGCGGGACACACCAAGAGACCCAGTACTTC. Amino acids: CATSSGTHQETQYF. Looking up the rest from reference TRBV15 and TRBJ2-5 gives the full variable domain: DAMVIQNPRYQVTQFGKPVTLSCSQTLNHNVMYWYQQKSSQAPKLLFHYYDKDFNNEADTPDNFQSRRPNTSFCFLDIRSPGLGDTAMYLCATSSGTHQETQYFGPGTRLLVL.

This clone has only a few counts. As DNA, the CDR3 is TGTGCCAGCAGCGTAGTAAACGGTAACACCGGGGAGCTGTTTTTT. Its protein is CASSVVNGNTGELFF. The V and J genes are TRBV9 and TRBJ2-2; D remains ambiguous. V was cut by 0 bases and J by 2 bases, with 8 bases left in between. Germline CDR1 SGDLS, CDR2 YYNGEE. CDR3 length: 15 amino acids.

This chain uses TRBV7-8 with TRBJ2-5; 7 positions match TRBD1. V shed 3 bases and J 5 bases; nucleotides not matched to a gene: 6. CDR1 and CDR2 (germline): SGHVS, FQNEAQ. CDR3 length: 14 amino acids. The CDR3 bases are TGTGCCAGCAGCTTGAGACAGGGCGGGGAGACCCAGTACTTC. Protein: CASSLRQGGETQYF.

The chain uses TRBV7-7 and TRBJ2-2, with D perhaps TRBD1 (5 bases). Trimming removed 8 bases from V and 3 bases from J, with 16 bases in between. The V gene's germline CDR1 is SSHAT and CDR2 FNYEAQ (reference sequence). This CDR3 has 15 residues. For the CDR3, the DNA is TGTGCCAGCCGCCCTGGGCTAGGGGACACCGGGGAGCTGTTTTTT. Translated: CASRPGLGDTGELFF.

The V call is TRBV9, the J call TRBJ1-1, with 11 bases aligning to TRBD1. V lost 3 bases to trimming and J lost 3 bases; unmatched junction nucleotides: 10. The CDR3 is made up of 17 amino acids. Germline values: CDR1 SGDLS, CDR2 YYNGEE. The CDR3 spells CASSGGTGGGLYTEAFF. CDR3 nucleotide sequence: TGTGCCAGCAGCGGCGGGACAGGGGGTGGGTTGTACACTGAAGCTTTCTTT.

CDR3 region: CASSQGPSYFYGYTF. The CDR3 bases are TGTGCCAGCAGCCAGGGGCCTTCCTACTTCTATGGCTACACCTTC. The chain is built from TRBV3-1 (or the pseudogene TRBV3-2) and TRBJ1-2; D is possibly TRBD1 (5 bases). Trimming left V 3 bases short and J 4 bases short, with 15 bases between. The CDR3 is made up of 15 amino acids. Germline CDR1 LGHDT, CDR2 YNNKEL (reference sequence).

A few counts support this clone. The chain uses TRBV2 and TRBJ1-4; 7 positions match TRBD1. This CDR3 comprises 14 residues. Germline CDR1 and CDR2: SNHLY and FYNNEI. The V gene end was trimmed by 7 bases and the J gene end by 5 bases; junction bases not matched to a gene: 7. CDR3 sequence (DNA): TGTGCCAGCACTAAGACAGGGCTAAATGAAAAACTGTTTTTT. Amino acid sequence: CASTKTGLNEKLFF.

V is TRBV19 and J is TRBJ1-2; D gene unclear. The CDR3 extends over 12 amino acids. Germline V gene sequence: CDR1 LNHDA, CDR2 SQIVND (reference sequence). The V end was cut by 2 bases, the J end by 8 bases, with 9 bases between. The CDR3 is CASSIPAMGYTF. CDR3 sequence (DNA): TGTGCCAGTAGTATACCCGCTATGGGCTACACCTTC.

The sample holds one count of this clone. The genes are TRBV18 and TRBJ2-7; tentatively, D is TRBD1 (6 bases). The V and J ends lost 3 bases and 5 bases respectively, with 11 bases between them. The CDR3 has 13 residues. CDR1 is KGHSH and CDR2 is LQKENI in the germline V gene. The CDR3 loop reads CASSPGASDEQYF. CDR3 DNA sequence: TGTGCCAGCTCACCGGGGGCAAGCGACGAGCAGTACTTC.

J is TRBJ1-5 and V is TRBV12-1; the D call of TRBD1 is as the table states it, not checked on the DNA. TRBV12-1 is described as a pseudogene. This CDR3 is 16 amino acids long. CDR3 DNA sequence: TGTGCCAGCAGCCCGCTGACAGGGTATAGCAATCAGCCCCAGCATTTT. Its protein product is CASSPLTGYSNQPQHF.

The CDR3 DNA is TGCGCCAGCAGCCAATCCAGACTAGCGGCCACAGATACGCAGTATTTT. Amino acid sequence: CASSQSRLAATDTQYF. This chain uses TRBV4-3 with TRBJ2-3; TRBD2 matches 9 bases. Looked up from germline, CDR1 is LGHNA and CDR2 is YSLEER. The V segment lost 2 bases and the J segment 2 bases; nucleotides outside the gene matches: 5. The CDR3 spans 16 residues.

This clone is labeled as medium-sized. The rearrangement joins TRBV5-5 to TRBJ2-1; TRBD1 is a possible D gene (5 bases). V was cut by 1 base and J by 5 bases, with 13 bases left in between. CDR3 size: 15 residues. Germline CDR1 is SGHKS and CDR2 is YYEKEE (reference sequence). The CDR3 loop reads CASSLYEQVNNEQFF. As DNA, the CDR3 is TGTGCCAGCAGCTTGTATGAACAGGTCAACAATGAGCAGTTCTTC.

Concerning this clone: Distinct nucleotide sequences in the sample also encode this CDR3. The rearrangement uses TRBV2 and TRBJ2-7; 9 bases align to TRBD1. The germline V gene encodes CDR1 SNHLY and CDR2 FYNNEI. The CDR3 consists of 12 residues. V shed 8 bases and J 7 bases; nucleotides not matched to a gene: 6. The CDR3 spells CASGQGLGEQYF. The CDR3 coding sequence is TGTGCCAGCGGACAGGGGTTGGGGGAGCAGTACTTC.

V is TRBV2 and J is TRBJ2-3; 7 bases match TRBD2. The germline gives CDR1 SNHLY, CDR2 FYNNEI. V lost 3 bases to trimming and J lost 8 bases; unmatched junction nucleotides: 8. The CDR3 is 14 amino acids. The CDR3 is CASSELTSRRTQYF. CDR3 DNA: TGTGCCAGCAGTGAGTTGACTAGCCGACGTACGCAGTATTTT.